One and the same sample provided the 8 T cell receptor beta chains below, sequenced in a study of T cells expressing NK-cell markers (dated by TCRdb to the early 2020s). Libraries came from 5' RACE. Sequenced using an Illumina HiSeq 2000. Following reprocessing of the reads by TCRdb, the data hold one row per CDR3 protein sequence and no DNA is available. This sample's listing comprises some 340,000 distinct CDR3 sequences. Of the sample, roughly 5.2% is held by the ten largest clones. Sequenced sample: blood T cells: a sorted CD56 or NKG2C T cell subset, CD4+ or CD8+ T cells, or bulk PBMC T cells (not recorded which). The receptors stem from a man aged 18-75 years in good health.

CDR3 protein: CSARHGQGRELFF. The chain has TRBV20-1 and TRBJ2-2; TCRdb proposes TRBD1, but this gene call is untestable without DNA. Germline lookup yields CDR1 DFQATT and CDR2 SNEGSKA (reference sequence). The CDR3 has 13 amino acids.

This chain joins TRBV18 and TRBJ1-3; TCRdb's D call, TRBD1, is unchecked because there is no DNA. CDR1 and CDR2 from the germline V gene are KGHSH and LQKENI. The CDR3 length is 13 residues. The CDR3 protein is CASSMPGVNTIYF. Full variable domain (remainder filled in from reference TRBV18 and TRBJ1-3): NAGVMQNPRHLVRRRGQEARLRCSPMKGHSHVYWYRQLPEEGLKFMVYLQKENIIDESGMPKERFSAEFPKEGPSILRIQQVVRGDSAAYFCASSMPGVNTIYFGEGSWLTVV.

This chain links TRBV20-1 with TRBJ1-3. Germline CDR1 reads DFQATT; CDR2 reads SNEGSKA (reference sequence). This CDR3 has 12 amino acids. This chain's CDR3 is CSARGFGNTIYF.

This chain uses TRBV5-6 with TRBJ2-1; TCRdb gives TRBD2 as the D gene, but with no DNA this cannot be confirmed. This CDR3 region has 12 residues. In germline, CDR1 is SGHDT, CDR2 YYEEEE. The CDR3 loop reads CASSRAGGEQFF.

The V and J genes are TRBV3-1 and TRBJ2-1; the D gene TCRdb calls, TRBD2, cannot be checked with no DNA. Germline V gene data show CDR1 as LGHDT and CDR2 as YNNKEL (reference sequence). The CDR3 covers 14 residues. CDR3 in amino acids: CASSQGRGGARQFF.

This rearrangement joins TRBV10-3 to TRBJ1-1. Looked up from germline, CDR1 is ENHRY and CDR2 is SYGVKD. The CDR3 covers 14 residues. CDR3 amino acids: CAISEFIGFTEAFF.

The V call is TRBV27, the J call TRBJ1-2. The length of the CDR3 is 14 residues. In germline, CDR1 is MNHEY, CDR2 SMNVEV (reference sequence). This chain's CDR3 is CASSKTWWDYGYTF.

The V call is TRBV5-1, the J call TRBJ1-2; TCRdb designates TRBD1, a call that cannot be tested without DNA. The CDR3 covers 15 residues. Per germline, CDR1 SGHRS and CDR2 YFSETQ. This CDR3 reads CASSESDSLNYGYTF.